This is a list of T cell receptor beta chains from one sample in a study of blood T cell repertoires in COVID-19. Assay used: immunoSEQ multiplex PCR; TCRdb lists only in-frame clones, some missing. The sample lists 300,000 to 350,000 clones; 90% were seen once. Material for sequencing was peripheral blood. The receptors here all came from a woman under 40 with COVID-19, enrolled during active disease. Both conserved end residues are part of each CDR3. A D gene is named only where the DNA matches it firmly.

TRBJ1-2 TRBV7-8 NA 12 CASSPGSYGYTF TGTGCCAGCAGCCCGGGAAGCTATGGCTACACCTTC
TRBJ1-6 TRBV19 NA 15 CASSPGGVVFSPLHF TGTGCCAGTAGTCCCGGCGGGGTTGTGTTTTCACCCCTCCACTTT
TRBJ1-1 TRBV3-1/TRBV3-2 TRBD1 14 CASSRDRPNTEAFF TGTGCCAGCAGCCGGGACAGGCCAAACACTGAAGCTTTCTTT
TRBJ1-3 TRBV19 NA 14 CASKQQSSGNTIYF TGTGCCAGTAAGCAACAGAGCTCTGGAAACACCATATATTTT
TRBJ2-1 TRBV10-3 TRBD2 15 CAISTGLAAINEQFF TGTGCCATATCGACGGGACTAGCGGCTATCAATGAGCAGTTCTTC
TRBJ1-2 TRBV14 NA 13 CASSQSQYYGYTF TGTGCCAGCAGCCAATCCCAGTACTATGGCTACACCTTC
TRBJ2-7 TRBV25-1 TRBD1 15 CASRGLGQGYNEQYF TGTGCCAGCAGGGGATTAGGACAGGGGTACAACGAGCAGTACTTC
TRBJ2-2 TRBV7-7 TRBD2 15 CASSPTSGGTGELFF TGTGCCAGCAGCCCGACTAGCGGGGGCACCGGGGAGCTGTTTTTT
TRBJ2-7 TRBV6-5 NA 14 CASSYQGRNYEQYF TGTGCCAGCAGTTACCAGGGAAGGAACTACGAGCAGTACTTC
TRBJ2-5 TRBV3-1/TRBV3-2 TRBD2 16 CASSQGLAGGQETQYF TGTGCCAGCAGCCAAGGACTAGCGGGAGGACAAGAGACCCAGTACTTC